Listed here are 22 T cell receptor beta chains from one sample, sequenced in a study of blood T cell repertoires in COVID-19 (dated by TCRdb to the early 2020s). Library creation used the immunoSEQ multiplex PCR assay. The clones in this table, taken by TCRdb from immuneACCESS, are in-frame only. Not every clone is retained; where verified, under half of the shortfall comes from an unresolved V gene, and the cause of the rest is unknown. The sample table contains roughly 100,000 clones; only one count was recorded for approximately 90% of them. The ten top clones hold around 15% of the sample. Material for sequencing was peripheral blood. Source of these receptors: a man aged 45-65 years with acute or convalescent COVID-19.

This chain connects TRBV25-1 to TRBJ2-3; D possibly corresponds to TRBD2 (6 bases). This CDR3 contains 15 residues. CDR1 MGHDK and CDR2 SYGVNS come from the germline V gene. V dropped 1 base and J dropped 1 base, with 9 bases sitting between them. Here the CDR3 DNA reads TGTGCCAGCAGTGAATGGAGGGGTGGCACAGATACGCAGTATTTT. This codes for CASSEWRGGTDTQYF.

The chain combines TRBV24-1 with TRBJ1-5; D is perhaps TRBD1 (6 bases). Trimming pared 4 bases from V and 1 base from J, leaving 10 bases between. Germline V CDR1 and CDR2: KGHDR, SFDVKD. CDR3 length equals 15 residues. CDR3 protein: CATSDGTRSNQPQHF. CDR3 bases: TGTGCCACCAGTGACGGGACAAGGAGCAATCAGCCCCAGCATTTT.

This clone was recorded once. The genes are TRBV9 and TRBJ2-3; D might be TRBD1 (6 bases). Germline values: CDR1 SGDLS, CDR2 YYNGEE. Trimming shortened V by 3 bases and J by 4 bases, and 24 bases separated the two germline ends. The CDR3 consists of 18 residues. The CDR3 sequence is CASSDPGQDFGPADTQYF. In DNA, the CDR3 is TGTGCCAGCAGCGACCCGGGACAAGACTTTGGACCCGCAGATACGCAGTATTTT.

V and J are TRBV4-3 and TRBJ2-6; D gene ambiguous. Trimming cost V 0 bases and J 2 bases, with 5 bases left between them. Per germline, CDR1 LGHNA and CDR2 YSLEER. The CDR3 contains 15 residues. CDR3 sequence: CASSQESPGANVLTF. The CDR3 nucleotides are TGCGCCAGCAGCCAAGAGAGTCCTGGGGCCAACGTCCTGACTTTC.

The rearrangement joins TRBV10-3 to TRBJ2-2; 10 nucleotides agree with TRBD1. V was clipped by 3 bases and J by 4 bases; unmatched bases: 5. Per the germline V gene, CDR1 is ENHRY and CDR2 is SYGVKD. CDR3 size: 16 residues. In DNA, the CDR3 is TGTGCCATCAGTGATACCGGGACAGGGGCCACCGGGGAGCTGTTTTTT. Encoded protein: CAISDTGTGATGELFF.

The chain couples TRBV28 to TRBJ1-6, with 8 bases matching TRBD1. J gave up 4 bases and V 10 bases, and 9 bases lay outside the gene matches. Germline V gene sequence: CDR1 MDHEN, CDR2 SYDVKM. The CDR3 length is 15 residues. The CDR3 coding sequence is TGTGCCACCCCCCCCCGACAGGGGTATAATTCACCCCTCCACTTT. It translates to CATPPRQGYNSPLHF.

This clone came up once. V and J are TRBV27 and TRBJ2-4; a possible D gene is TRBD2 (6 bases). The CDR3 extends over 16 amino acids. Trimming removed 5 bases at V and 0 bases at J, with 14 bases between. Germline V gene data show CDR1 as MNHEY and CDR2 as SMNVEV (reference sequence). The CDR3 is CASSNARGLAKNIQYF. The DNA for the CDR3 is TGTGCCAGCAGTAACGCGCGGGGACTAGCCAAAAACATTCAGTACTTC.

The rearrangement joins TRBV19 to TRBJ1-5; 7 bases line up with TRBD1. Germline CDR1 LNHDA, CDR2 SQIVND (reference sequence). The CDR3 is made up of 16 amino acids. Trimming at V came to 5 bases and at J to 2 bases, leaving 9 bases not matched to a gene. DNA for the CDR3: TGTGCCAGTAGTGAAGGAGGGGGCGGAGGCAATCAGCCCCAGCATTTT. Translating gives CASSEGGGGGNQPQHF.

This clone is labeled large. CDR3 residues: CASSYGATEAFF. CDR3 coding DNA: TGTGCCAGCAGTTACGGGGCCACTGAAGCTTTCTTT. The chain links TRBV6-2 or TRBV6-3 to TRBJ1-1, with TRBD1 as a possible D gene (5 bases). Germline-derived CDR1 and CDR2 are MNHEY and SVGEGT. The CDR3 consists of 12 residues. V dropped 2 bases and J dropped 4 bases, with 5 bases sitting between them.

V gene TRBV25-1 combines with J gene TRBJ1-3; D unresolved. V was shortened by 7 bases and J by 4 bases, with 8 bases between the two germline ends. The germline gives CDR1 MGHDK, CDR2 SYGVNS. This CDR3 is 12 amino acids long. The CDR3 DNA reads TGTGCCAGCACCAGATCGGGAAACACCATATATTTT. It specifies CASTRSGNTIYF.

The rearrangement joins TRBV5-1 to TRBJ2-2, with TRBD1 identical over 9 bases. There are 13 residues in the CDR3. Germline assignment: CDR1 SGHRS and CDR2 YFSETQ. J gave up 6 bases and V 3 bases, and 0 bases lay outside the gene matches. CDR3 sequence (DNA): TGCGCCAGCAGCTGGACAGGGGCCGGGGAGCTGTTTTTT. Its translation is CASSWTGAGELFF. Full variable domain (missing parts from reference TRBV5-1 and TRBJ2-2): KAGVTQTPRYLIKTRGQQVTLSCSPISGHRSVSWYQQTPGQGLQFLFEYFSETQRNKGNFPGRFSGRQFSNSRSEMNVSTLELGDSALYLCASSWTGAGELFFGEGSRLTVL.

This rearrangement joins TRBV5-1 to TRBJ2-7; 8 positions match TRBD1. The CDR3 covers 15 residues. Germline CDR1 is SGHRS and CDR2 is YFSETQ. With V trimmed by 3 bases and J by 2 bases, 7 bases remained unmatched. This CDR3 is CASSSGTGLTYEQYF. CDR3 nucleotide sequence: TGCGCCAGCAGCTCCGGGACAGGATTGACCTACGAGCAGTACTTC.

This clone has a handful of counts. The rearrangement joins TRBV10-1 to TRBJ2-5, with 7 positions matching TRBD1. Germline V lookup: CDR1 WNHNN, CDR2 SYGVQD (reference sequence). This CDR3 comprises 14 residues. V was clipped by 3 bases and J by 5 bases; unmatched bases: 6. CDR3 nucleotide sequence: TGCGCCAGCAGTGAATCTGACAGGGAGGAGACCCAGTACTTC. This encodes CASSESDREETQYF.

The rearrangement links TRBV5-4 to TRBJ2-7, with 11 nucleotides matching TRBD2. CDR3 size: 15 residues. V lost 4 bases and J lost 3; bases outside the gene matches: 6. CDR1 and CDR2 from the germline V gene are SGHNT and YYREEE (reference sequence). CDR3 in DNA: TGTGCCAGCAGCCTAAATCTAGCGGGGGGCTACGAGCAGTACTTC. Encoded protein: CASSLNLAGGYEQYF.

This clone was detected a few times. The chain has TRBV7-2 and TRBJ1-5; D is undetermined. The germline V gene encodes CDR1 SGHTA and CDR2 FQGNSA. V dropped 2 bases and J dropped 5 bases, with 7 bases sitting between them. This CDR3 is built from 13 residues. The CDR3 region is CASSLSEDQPQHF. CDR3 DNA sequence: TGTGCCAGCAGCTTATCAGAGGATCAGCCCCAGCATTTT.

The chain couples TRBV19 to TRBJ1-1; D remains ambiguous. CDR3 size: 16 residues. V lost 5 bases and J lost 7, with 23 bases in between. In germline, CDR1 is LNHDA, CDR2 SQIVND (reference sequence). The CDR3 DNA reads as TGTGCCAGTAGTTCCTCCTACAGAACCCTGAACGGTGAAGCTTTCTTT. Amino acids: CASSSSYRTLNGEAFF.

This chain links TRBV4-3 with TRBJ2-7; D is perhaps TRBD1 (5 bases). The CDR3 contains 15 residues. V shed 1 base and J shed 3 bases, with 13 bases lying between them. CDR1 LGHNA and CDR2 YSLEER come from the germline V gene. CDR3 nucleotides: TGCGCCAGCAGCCAAGTGGTGCCAGGGAACTACGAGCAGTACTTC. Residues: CASSQVVPGNYEQYF.

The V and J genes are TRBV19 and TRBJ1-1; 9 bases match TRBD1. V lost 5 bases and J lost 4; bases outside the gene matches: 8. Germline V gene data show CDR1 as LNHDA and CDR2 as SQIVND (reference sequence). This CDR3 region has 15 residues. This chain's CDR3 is CASSPRQGGGTEAFF. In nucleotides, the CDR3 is TGTGCCAGTAGTCCCCGACAGGGGGGCGGCACTGAAGCTTTCTTT.

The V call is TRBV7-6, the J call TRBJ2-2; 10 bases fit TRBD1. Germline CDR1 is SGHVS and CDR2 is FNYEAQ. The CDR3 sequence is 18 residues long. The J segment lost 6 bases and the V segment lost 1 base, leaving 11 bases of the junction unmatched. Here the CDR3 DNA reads TGTGCCAGCAGCTTAGGTTTTACGGGACAGGGGTCCGCCGGGGAGCTGTTTTTT. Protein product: CASSLGFTGQGSAGELFF.

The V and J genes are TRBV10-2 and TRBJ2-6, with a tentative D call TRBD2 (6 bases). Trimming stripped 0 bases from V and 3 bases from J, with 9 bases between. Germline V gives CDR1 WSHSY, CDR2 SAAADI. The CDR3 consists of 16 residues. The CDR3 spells CASSESGGIGANVLTF. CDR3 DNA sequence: TGCGCCAGCAGTGAGTCTGGGGGGATTGGGGCCAACGTCCTGACTTTC.

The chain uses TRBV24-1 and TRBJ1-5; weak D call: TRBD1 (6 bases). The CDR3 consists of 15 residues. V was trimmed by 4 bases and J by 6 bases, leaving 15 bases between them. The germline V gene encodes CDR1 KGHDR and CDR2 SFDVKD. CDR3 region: CATSDSTGRGQPQHF. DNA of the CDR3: TGTGCCACCAGTGACAGTACAGGGAGAGGTCAGCCCCAGCATTTT.

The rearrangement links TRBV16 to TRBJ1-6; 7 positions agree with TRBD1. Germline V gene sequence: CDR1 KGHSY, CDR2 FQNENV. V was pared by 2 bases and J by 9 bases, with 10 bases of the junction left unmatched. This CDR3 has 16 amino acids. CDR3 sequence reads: CASSQRRQGTGSPLHF. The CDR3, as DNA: TGTGCCAGCAGCCAACGTCGACAGGGAACTGGTTCACCCCTCCACTTT.